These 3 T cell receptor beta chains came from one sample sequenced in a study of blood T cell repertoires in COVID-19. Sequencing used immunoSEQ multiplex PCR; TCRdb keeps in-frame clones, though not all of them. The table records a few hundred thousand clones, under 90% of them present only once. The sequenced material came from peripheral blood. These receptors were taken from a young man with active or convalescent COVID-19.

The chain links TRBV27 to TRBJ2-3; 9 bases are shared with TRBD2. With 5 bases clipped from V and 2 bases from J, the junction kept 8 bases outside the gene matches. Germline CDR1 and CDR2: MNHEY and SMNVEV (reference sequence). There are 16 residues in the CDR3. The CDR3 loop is CASSTGLARYTDTQYF. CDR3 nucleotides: TGTGCCAGCAGTACCGGACTAGCGCGTTACACAGATACGCAGTATTTT.

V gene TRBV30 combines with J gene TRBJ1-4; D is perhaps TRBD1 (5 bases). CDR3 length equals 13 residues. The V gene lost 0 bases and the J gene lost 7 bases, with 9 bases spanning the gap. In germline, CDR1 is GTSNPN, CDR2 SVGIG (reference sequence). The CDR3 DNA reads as TGTGCCTGGAGTGTACAGGAACGTGAAAAACTGTTTTTT. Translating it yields CAWSVQEREKLFF. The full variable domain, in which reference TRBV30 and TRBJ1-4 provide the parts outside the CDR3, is SQTIHQWPATLVQPVGSPLSLECTVEGTSNPNLYWYRQAAGRGLQLLFYSVGIGQISSEVPQNLSASRPQDRQFILSSKKLLLSDSGFYLCAWSVQEREKLFFGSGTQLSVL.

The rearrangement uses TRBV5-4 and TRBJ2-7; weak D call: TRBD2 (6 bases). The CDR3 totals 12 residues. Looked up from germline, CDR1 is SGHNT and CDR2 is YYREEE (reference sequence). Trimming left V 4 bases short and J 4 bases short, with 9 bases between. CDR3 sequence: CASSRRGYEQYF. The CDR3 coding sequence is TGTGCCAGCAGCCGGAGGGGTTACGAGCAGTACTTC.